Below are 2 T cell receptor beta chains sequenced from a single sample in a study of Ad26.COV2.S vaccination and SARS-CoV-2 variants. Described treatment: about 20 received Ad26.COV2.S at low or high dose, single or two shots; several received placebo; per-sample allocation not given. The samples date from day 63 after the first vaccine or placebo injection. Method: immunoSEQ multiplex PCR; TCRdb's copy keeps in-frame clones and lacks some. The sample records about 380,000 clones, roughly 85% being singletons. The input for sequencing was peripheral blood, taken in a trial of Ad26.COV2.S vaccine versus placebo. The receptors come from a person between 18 and 60 years old who received the Ad26.COV2.S COVID-19 vaccine or a placebo.

This clone was seen more than once but under ten times. The rearrangement links TRBV2 to TRBJ2-7; 11 bases map to TRBD1. The trim removed 9 bases at V and 7 bases at J, leaving 11 bases unmatched. This CDR3 is 14 amino acids long. CDR1 SNHLY and CDR2 FYNNEI come from the germline V gene. The DNA for the CDR3 is TGTGCCAGTAGAAATGGACAGGGGGCGGGTGAGCAGTACTTC. As protein: CASRNGQGAGEQYF.

The chain combines TRBV28 with TRBJ1-5; 10 nucleotides match TRBD1. CDR3 length: 15 residues. With 5 bases clipped from V and 6 bases from J, the junction kept 7 bases outside the gene matches. Germline V lookup: CDR1 MDHEN, CDR2 SYDVKM. Here the CDR3 DNA reads TGTGCCAGCAGTACGGGACAGGGGATCTTTCAGCCCCAGCATTTT. Its translation is CASSTGQGIFQPQHF.